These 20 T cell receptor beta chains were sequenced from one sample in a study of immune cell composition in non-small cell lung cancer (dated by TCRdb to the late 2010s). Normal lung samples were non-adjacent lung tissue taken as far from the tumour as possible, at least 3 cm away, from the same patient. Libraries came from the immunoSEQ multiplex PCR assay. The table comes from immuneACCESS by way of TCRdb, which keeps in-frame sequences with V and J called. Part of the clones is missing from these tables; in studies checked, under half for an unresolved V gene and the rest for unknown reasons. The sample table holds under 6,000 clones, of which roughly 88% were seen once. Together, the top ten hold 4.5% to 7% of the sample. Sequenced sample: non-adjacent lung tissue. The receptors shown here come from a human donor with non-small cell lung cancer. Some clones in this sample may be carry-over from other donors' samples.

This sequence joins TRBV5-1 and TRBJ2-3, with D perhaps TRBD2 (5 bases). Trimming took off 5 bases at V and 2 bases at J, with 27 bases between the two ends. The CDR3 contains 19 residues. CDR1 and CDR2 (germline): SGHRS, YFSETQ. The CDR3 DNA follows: TGCGCCAGCAGAGACGGTACGGTAGTGGCGGGCCCCTCCACAGATACGCAGTATTTT. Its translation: CASRDGTVVAGPSTDTQYF.

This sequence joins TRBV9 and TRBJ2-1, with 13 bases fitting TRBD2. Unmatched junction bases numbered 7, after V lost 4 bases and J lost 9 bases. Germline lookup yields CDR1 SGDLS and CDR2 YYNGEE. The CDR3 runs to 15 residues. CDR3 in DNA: TGTGCCAGCAGCACCACTAGCGGGAGGGCGAGTGAGCAGTTCTTC. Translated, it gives CASSTTSGRASEQFF.

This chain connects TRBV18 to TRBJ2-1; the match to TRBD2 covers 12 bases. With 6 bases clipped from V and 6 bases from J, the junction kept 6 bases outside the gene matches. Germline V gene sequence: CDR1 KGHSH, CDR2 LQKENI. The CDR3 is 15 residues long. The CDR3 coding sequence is TGTGCCAGCTCGACTAGCGGGAGTCCGGGCAATGAGCAGTTCTTC. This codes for CASSTSGSPGNEQFF.

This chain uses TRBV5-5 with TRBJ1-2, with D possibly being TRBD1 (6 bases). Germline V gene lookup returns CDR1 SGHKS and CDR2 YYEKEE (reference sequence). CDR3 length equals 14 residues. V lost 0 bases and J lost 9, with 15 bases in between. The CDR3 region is CASSLVGRGFSYTF. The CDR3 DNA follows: TGTGCCAGCAGCTTGGTGGGCAGGGGTTTTAGCTACACCTTC.

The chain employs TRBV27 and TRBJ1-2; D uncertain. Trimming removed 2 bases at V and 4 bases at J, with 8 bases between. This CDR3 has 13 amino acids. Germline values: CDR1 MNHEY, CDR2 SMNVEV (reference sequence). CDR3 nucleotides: TGTGCCAGCAGTTTAGGAGGGTCCTATGGCTACACCTTC. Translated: CASSLGGSYGYTF.

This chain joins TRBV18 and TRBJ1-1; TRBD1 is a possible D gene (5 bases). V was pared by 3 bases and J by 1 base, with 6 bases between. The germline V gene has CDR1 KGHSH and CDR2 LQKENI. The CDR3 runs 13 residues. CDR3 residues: CASSPGQNTEAFF. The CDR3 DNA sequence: TGTGCCAGCTCACCCGGACAGAACACTGAAGCTTTCTTT.

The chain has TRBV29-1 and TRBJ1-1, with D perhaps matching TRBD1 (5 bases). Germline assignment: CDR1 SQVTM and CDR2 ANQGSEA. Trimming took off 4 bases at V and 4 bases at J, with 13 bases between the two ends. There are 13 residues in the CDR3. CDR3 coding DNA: TGCAGCGTTGCCCCCGGGGGGGGCACTGAAGCTTTCTTT. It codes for CSVAPGGGTEAFF. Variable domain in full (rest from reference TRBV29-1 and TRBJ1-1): SAVISQKPSRDICQRGTSLTIQCQVDSQVTMMFWYRQQPGQSLTLIATANQGSEATYESGFVIDKFPISRPNLTFSTLTVSNMSPEDSSIYLCSVAPGGGTEAFFGQGTRLTVV.

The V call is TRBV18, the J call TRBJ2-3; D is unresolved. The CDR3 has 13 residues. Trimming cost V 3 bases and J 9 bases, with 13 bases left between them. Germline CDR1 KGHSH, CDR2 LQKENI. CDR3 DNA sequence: TGTGCCAGCTCACCCCGGAGCAAACTAACGCAGTATTTT. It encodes CASSPRSKLTQYF.

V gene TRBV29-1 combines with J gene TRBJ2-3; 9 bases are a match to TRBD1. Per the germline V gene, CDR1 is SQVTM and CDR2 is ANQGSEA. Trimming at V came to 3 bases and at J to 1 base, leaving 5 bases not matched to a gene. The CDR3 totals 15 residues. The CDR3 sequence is CSVDPTGGGTDTQYF. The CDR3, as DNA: TGCAGCGTTGACCCGACAGGGGGAGGCACAGATACGCAGTATTTT.

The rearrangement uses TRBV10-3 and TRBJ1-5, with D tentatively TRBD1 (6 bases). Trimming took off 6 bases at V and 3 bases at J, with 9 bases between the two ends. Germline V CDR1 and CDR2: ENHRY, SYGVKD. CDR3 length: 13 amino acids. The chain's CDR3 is CAIRDRLNQPQHF. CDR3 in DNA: TGTGCCATCAGGGACAGACTCAATCAGCCCCAGCATTTT.

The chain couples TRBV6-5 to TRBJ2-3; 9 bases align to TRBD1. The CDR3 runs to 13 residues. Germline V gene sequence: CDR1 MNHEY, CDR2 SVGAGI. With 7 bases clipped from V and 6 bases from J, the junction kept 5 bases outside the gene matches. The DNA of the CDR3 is TGTGCCAGCAAAGGGACAGGGTCGGATACGCAGTATTTT. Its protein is CASKGTGSDTQYF.

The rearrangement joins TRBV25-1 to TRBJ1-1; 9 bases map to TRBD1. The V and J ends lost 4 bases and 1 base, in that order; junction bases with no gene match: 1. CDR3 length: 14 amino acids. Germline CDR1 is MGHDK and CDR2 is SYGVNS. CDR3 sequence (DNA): TGTGCCAGCAGTGGGGACAGGGCGAACACTGAAGCTTTCTTT. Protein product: CASSGDRANTEAFF. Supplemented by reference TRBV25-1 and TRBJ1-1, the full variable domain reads EADIYQTPRYLVIGTGKKITLECSQTMGHDKMYWYQQDPGMELHLIHYSYGVNSTEKGDLSSESTVSRIRTEHFPLTLESARPSHTSQYLCASSGDRANTEAFFGQGTRLTVV.

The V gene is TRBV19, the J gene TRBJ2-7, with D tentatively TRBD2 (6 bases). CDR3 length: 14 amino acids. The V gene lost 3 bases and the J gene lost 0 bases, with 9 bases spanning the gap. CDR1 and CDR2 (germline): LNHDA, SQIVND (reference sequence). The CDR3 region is CASSMEGSSYEQYF. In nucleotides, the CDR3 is TGTGCCAGTAGTATGGAGGGCAGCTCCTACGAGCAGTACTTC.

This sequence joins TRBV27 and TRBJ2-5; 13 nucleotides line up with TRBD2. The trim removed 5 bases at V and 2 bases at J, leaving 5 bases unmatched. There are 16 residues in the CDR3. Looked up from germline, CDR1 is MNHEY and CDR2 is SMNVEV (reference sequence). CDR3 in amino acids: CASSPRGLAGQETQYF. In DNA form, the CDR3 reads TGTGCCAGCAGTCCGCGGGGACTAGCGGGGCAAGAGACCCAGTACTTC.

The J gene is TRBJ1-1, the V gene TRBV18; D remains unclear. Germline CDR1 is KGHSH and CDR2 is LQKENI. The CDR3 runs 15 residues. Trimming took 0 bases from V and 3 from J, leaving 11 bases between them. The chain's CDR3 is CASSPPIQRDTEAFF. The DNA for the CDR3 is TGTGCCAGCTCACCACCGATCCAGAGGGACACTGAAGCTTTCTTT.

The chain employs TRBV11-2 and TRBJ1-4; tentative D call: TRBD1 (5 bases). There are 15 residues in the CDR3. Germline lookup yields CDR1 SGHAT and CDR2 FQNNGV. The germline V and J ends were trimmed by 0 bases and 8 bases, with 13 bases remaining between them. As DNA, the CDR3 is TGTGCCAGCAGCTTAGATCTCGGGGGACGCGAAAAACTGTTTTTT. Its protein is CASSLDLGGREKLFF.

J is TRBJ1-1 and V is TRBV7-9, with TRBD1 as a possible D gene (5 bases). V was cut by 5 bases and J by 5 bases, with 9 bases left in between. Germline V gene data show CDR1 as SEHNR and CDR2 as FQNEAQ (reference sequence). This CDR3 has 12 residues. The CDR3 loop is CASSLKGTEAFF. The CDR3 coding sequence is TGTGCCAGCAGCCTTAAGGGGACTGAAGCTTTCTTT.

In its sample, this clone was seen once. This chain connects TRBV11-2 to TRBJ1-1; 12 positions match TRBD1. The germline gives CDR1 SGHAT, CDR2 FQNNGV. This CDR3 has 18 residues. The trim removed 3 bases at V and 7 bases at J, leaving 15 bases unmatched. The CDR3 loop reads CASSLHMGGQGAPGEAFF. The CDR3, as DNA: TGTGCCAGCAGCTTGCATATGGGGGGACAGGGGGCGCCGGGTGAAGCTTTCTTT.

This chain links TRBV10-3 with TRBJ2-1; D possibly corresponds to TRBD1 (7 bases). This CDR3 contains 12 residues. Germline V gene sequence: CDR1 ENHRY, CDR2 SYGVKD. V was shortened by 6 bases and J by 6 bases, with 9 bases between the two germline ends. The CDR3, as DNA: TGTGCCATCAGCCAGGGGGGCAATGAGCAGTTCTTC. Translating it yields CAISQGGNEQFF.

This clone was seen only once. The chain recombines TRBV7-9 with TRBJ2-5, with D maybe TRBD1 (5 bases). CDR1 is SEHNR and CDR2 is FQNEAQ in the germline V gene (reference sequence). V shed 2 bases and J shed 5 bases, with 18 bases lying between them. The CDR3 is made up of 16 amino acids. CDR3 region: CASSLKGSGPYETQYF. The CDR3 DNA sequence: TGTGCCAGCAGCTTAAAGGGGTCAGGGCCCTATGAGACCCAGTACTTC.